This passage covers 10 T cell receptor beta chains from one sample sequenced in a study of tumor-infiltrating lymphocytes in primary liver carcinoma. Scientists recovered RNA and DNA together from roughly 20-30 mg of unsorted bulk tissue. Constant-region priming of about 500 ng total RNA yielded TCR beta cDNA. Modified slightly, ARM-PCR produced TCR beta libraries over three nested multiplex PCR rounds. Investigators reported that the first two PCR rounds, at about 9 cycles each, used TRBV1-TRBV30 forward primers with a C-beta reverse primer. TCRdb reprocessed the multiplex PCR reads with MiXCR, giving one entry per CDR3 protein. The data contain tens of thousands of distinct CDR3 sequences, about two thirds of them singletons. Specimen: liver tumor tissue from sampling region 4. Subset in this sample: tumor region T4, right-lateral pole. The source of these receptors is a woman in her sixties with primary liver carcinoma and hepatitis B virus infection.

This sequence joins TRBV10-3 and TRBJ2-3; D call uncertain. V lost 0 bases, J lost 3 bases, and 13 bases lay in between. Germline loops: CDR1 ENHRY, CDR2 SYGVKD. The CDR3 runs 16 residues. The DNA of the CDR3 is TGTGCCATCAGTGAGTCGACTTGGCAGAGTACAGATACGCAGTATTTT. It codes for CAISESTWQSTDTQYF.

This clonotype came up once. A read error may explain this, as a much larger clone is one base away. The genes are TRBV20-1 and TRBJ2-7, with no clear D. There are 12 residues in the CDR3. Germline V gene data show CDR1 as DFQATT and CDR2 as SNEGSKA (reference sequence). The V gene lost 4 bases and the J gene lost 2 bases, with 9 bases spanning the gap. CDR3 coding DNA: TGCAGTGCTACCGGATACGCCTACGAGCAGTACTTC. Its protein product is CSATGYAYEQYF.

As for this clonotype: The junction departs from the called germline gene at one end, perhaps through a read error. This chain uses TRBV6-5 with TRBJ1-6; D gene ambiguous. This CDR3 has 13 residues. CDR1 and CDR2 from the germline V gene are MNHEY and SVGAGI. The DNA for the CDR3 is TGCGCCGGCAGTTACTCAAAAAATTCACCCCTCCACTTT. The encoded protein is CAGSYSKNSPLHF.

To note about this clonotype: The junction departs from the called germline gene at one end, perhaps through a read error. V is TRBV11-3 and J is TRBJ2-7; the match to TRBD1 covers 9 bases. The CDR3 totals 15 residues. Germline values: CDR1 SGHNT, CDR2 YENEEA. Here the CDR3 reads CTSSPGTGCNYEQYF. The CDR3 region has the DNA TGTACCAGTAGCCCCGGGACAGGGTGCAACTACGAGCAGTACTTC. Together with reference TRBV11-3 and TRBJ2-7, the CDR3 gives the full variable domain: EAGVVQSPRYKIIEKKQPVAFWCNPISGHNTLYWYLQNLGQGPELLIRYENEEAVDDSQLPKDRFSAERLKGVDSTLKIQPAELGDSAVYLCTSSPGTGCNYEQYFGPGTRLTVT.

This clonotype has at least ten counts. The chain couples TRBV12-3 or TRBV12-4 to TRBJ1-3; possibly TRBD1 for D (6 bases). The CDR3 totals 14 residues. Between the trimmed V and J ends, which lost 3 bases and 4 bases, there was a span of 10 bases. The CDR3, as DNA: TGTGCCAGCAGTTTGCGAGGGACAGGAAACACCATATATTTT. It codes for CASSLRGTGNTIYF.

The genes are TRBV4-3 and TRBJ2-1; unclear D gene. This CDR3 has 16 residues. The germline gives CDR1 LGHNA, CDR2 YSLEER. Trimming stripped 0 bases from V and 4 bases from J, with 13 bases between. CDR3 residues: CASSQDPYSEYNEQFF. DNA for the CDR3: TGCGCCAGCAGCCAAGATCCCTACTCAGAATACAATGAGCAGTTCTTC.

Concerning this clonotype: Given a much more abundant clone one base away, this may be a read error. The rearrangement joins TRBV28 to TRBJ2-4; 7 bases fit TRBD2. This CDR3 comprises 16 residues. The germline gives CDR1 MDHEN, CDR2 SYDVKM. CDR3 nucleotides: TGTGCCAGCAGCGAGTCTAGCGGAAGAGCCAAAAACACTCAGTACTTC. Protein: CASSESSGRAKNTQYF.

This clonotype was counted at least ten times. This chain uses TRBV5-1 with TRBJ2-1; D gene ambiguous. Per germline, CDR1 SGHRS and CDR2 YFSETQ. V lost 5 bases and J lost 6, with 12 bases in between. The CDR3 is 13 amino acids. CDR3 DNA: TGCGCCAGCAGACCCGACGCCACCAATGAGCAGTTCTTC. Amino acids: CASRPDATNEQFF.

This clonotype is judged medium-sized. V gene TRBV11-3 combines with J gene TRBJ1-1, with 8 positions matching TRBD1. The length of the CDR3 is 14 residues. The J segment lost 3 bases and the V segment lost 5 bases, leaving 5 bases of the junction unmatched. The germline V gene encodes CDR1 SGHNT and CDR2 YENEEA. The CDR3 loop is CASSAGGSDTEAFF. In DNA form, the CDR3 reads TGTGCCAGCAGCGCAGGGGGCTCGGACACTGAAGCTTTCTTT.

About this clonotype itself: Its ends do not fully match the called genes, so a read error is possible. This chain joins TRBV6-5 and TRBJ2-7, with D unclear. There are 14 residues in the CDR3. Germline V gene data show CDR1 as MNHEY and CDR2 as SVGAGI. The CDR3 sequence: CTSSSRILGDEQYF. In DNA, the CDR3 is TGTACCAGCAGCTCAAGGATCCTCGGCGACGAGCAGTACTTC.